One T cell receptor (beta chain) is described in this entry. These data come from a study of blood T cell repertoires in COVID-19. Study-level information: Samples came from the United States, Italy and Spain, spanning acute and convalescent COVID-19. T cells, B-cell-depleted T cells, or PBMCs supplied cDNA or gDNA.

The trim removed 4 bases at V and 4 bases at J, leaving 10 bases unmatched. The germline gives CDR1 MNHEY, CDR2 SMNVEV (reference sequence). The CDR3 totals 16 residues. Assay used: immunoSEQ multiplex PCR; TCRdb lists only in-frame clones, some missing. The table records about 670,000 clones, around 90% of them present only once. The TCR sequence derives from a woman younger than 35 with acute or convalescent COVID-19. The gene calls are TRBV27 and TRBJ1-2, with 9 bases fitting TRBD1. Sequencing used peripheral blood. The CDR3 is CASSSAPGQGRYGYTF. For the CDR3, the DNA is TGTGCCAGCAGTTCGGCCCCGGGACAGGGACGCTATGGCTACACCTTC.